Below, 21 T cell receptor beta chains from the same sample are listed, as sequenced in a study of T cell clonality in common variable immunodeficiency. Clones were read by immunoSEQ multiplex PCR, and TCRdb kept only the in-frame ones, dropping some. Altogether some 54,000 clones were found in the sample, and no singletons occur. The source material was peripheral blood mononuclear cells. Receptors were obtained from a person aged 18-70 years in good health.

In its sample, this clone was seen many times. The CDR3 is cut off 3 residues early in the read; its end comes from the germline J gene. This chain connects TRBV30 to TRBJ2-1; 10 positions agree with TRBD1. From germline, CDR1 is GTSNPN and CDR2 SVGIG (reference sequence). The CDR3 is made up of 16 amino acids. With V trimmed by 1 base and J by 7 bases, 10 bases remained unmatched. The CDR3 region is CAWSDSRKGQGNEQFF. The covered CDR3 bases are TGTGCCTGGAGTGATTCCCGTAAGGGACAGGGGAATGAG.

This clone was counted only a few times. With the read ending 3 residues before the CDR3 end, the germline J gene is used to fill in that end. The chain employs TRBV30 and TRBJ1-1; no firm D call. Germline V gives CDR1 GTSNPN, CDR2 SVGIG (reference sequence). The CDR3 consists of 11 residues. The DNA read from the CDR3 is TGTGCCTGGAGTTCTACCCGGGAA. Protein: CAWSSTRE. The full CDR3 protein is CAWSSTREAFF.

Of note for this clone: The CDR3 is cut off 3 residues early in the read; its end comes from the germline J gene. Other DNA sequences in this specimen translate into the identical CDR3. The V call is TRBV20-1, the J call TRBJ1-1; tentatively, D is TRBD1 (5 bases). This CDR3 has 13 residues. Germline loops: CDR1 DFQATT, CDR2 SNEGSKA (reference sequence). V shed 6 bases and J shed 4 bases, with 15 bases lying between them. The CDR3 sequence: CSARGGGGTEAFF. Partial CDR3 DNA: TGCAGTGCCCGGGGCGGGGGTGGCACTGAA.

The table lists this clone with many counts. The read ends 3 residues before the CDR3 terminus; that terminus is restored from the germline J gene. The rearrangement uses TRBV6-2 or TRBV6-3 and TRBJ2-1; TRBD2 agrees at 10 bases. The J segment lost 1 base and the V segment lost 6 bases, leaving 0 bases of the junction unmatched. Germline values: CDR1 MNHEY, CDR2 SVGEGT. This CDR3 is 14 amino acids long. The CDR3 region is CASRLAGSYNEQFF. CDR3 DNA (partial): TGTGCCAGCAGACTAGCGGGATCCTACAATGAG.

The table lists this clone with many counts. From the germline J gene comes the end of the CDR3, since the read stops 3 residues before it. This chain joins TRBV20-1 and TRBJ1-3, with a tentative D call TRBD1 (6 bases). In germline, CDR1 is DFQATT, CDR2 SNEGSKA (reference sequence). The CDR3 spans 14 residues. The V and J ends lost 3 bases and 4 bases respectively, with 13 bases between them. The DNA read from the CDR3 is TGCAGTGCTAGTCCAACAGGGAGAGGAAACACC. It specifies CSASPTGRGNT. The CDR3 in full is CSASPTGRGNTIYF.

This clone was counted ten times or more. The read ends 3 residues shy of where the CDR3 ends; the end is completed using the germline J gene. This rearrangement joins TRBV19 to TRBJ2-1, with 7 bases matching TRBD1. The CDR3 is made up of 18 amino acids. Germline V gives CDR1 LNHDA, CDR2 SQIVND (reference sequence). V was clipped by 10 bases and J by 5 bases; unmatched bases: 23. The covered CDR3 bases are TGTGCCACCAGGACAGGTCGGATTGGCGGGCCAGATAACAATGAG. Translating gives CATRTGRIGGPDNNE. The entire CDR3 protein is CATRTGRIGGPDNNEQFF.

This clone was counted many times. CDR3 residues: CASSSTSGNGEQFF. The CDR3 bases that were read are TGTGCCAGCAGCTCCACTAGCGGGAATGGTGAG. This chain connects TRBV7-3 to TRBJ2-1; 10 nucleotides match TRBD2. The read halts 3 residues ahead of the CDR3 end, with the missing end drawn from the germline J gene. CDR1 and CDR2 (germline): SGHTA, FQGTGA. The CDR3 is 14 amino acids. V gave up 4 bases and J gave up 9 bases; unmatched junction bases: 6.

This clone was recorded many times. The read falls 3 residues short of the CDR3 end, and the missing part is taken from the germline J gene. The chain employs TRBV28 and TRBJ2-3, with 7 positions matching TRBD2. The V segment lost 1 base and the J segment 1 base; nucleotides outside the gene matches: 11. CDR3 length: 18 amino acids. Per the germline V gene, CDR1 is MDHEN and CDR2 is SYDVKM. The sequenced CDR3 bases are TGTGCCAGCAGTTTATCCTCGCGGGGGACTTACCGCACAGATACG. This sequence encodes CASSLSSRGTYRTDT. The whole CDR3 reads CASSLSSRGTYRTDTQYF.

This clone was detected many times. From the germline J gene comes the end of the CDR3, since the read stops 3 residues before it. V is TRBV7-9 and J is TRBJ2-1, with 11 bases identical to TRBD2. Germline CDR1 SEHNR, CDR2 FQNEAQ (reference sequence). V lost 1 base to trimming and J lost 9 bases; unmatched junction nucleotides: 5. The CDR3 has 15 amino acids. The CDR3 is CASSLGTSGSREQFF. The part of the CDR3 DNA that was read is TGTGCCAGCAGCTTAGGCACTAGCGGGAGCCGTGAG.

This clone was picked up many times. The read comes to an end 3 residues before the CDR3 does, leaving the germline J gene to fill in the end. The V and J genes are TRBV19 and TRBJ1-5; 10 bases align to TRBD1. The CDR3 has 14 residues. Losses at the gene ends were 4 bases for V and 5 bases for J; bases not matched to a gene: 2. The germline gives CDR1 LNHDA, CDR2 SQIVND (reference sequence). The sequenced CDR3 bases are TGTGCCAGTAGTACGACAGGGGGCTATCAGCCC. Translated, it gives CASSTTGGYQP. The complete CDR3 sequence is CASSTTGGYQPQHF.

This clone was picked up many times. The CDR3 goes on 3 residues after the read ends, and that part is filled in from the germline J gene. The chain employs TRBV5-1 and TRBJ2-2; 7 positions match TRBD1. Germline V gives CDR1 SGHRS, CDR2 YFSETQ. J lost 6 bases, V lost 2 bases, and 1 base had no gene match. This CDR3 comprises 13 residues. The part of the CDR3 DNA that was read is TGCGCCAGCAGCTTAGGGACAGCCGGGGAG. It encodes CASSLGTAGE. The CDR3, in full, reads CASSLGTAGELFF. The variable domain in full, with the rest retrieved from reference TRBV5-1 and TRBJ2-2, is KAGVTQTPRYLIKTRGQQVTLSCSPISGHRSVSWYQQTPGQGLQFLFEYFSETQRNKGNFPGRFSGRQFSNSRSEMNVSTLELGDSALYLCASSLGTAGELFFGEGSRLTVL.

This clone has only a few counts. The CDR3 bases that were read are TGCGCCAGCAGTGATTCGACTACCATCCTCTACGAG. This translates into CASSDSTTILYE. The whole CDR3 reads CASSDSTTILYEQYF. V gene TRBV10-2 combines with J gene TRBJ2-7, with D possibly being TRBD2 (5 bases). The read ends 3 residues shy of where the CDR3 ends; the end is completed using the germline J gene. The V end lost 3 bases, the J end lost 3 bases, and 15 bases lay between the germline ends. The CDR3 loop spans 15 amino acids. Germline V CDR1 and CDR2: WSHSY, SAAADI.

This clone was picked up many times. The read stops 3 residues short of the end of the CDR3; the missing end is completed from the germline J gene. The chain carries TRBV29-1 and TRBJ2-7; D is perhaps TRBD2 (7 bases). Germline-derived CDR1 and CDR2 are SQVTM and ANQGSEA. V shed 4 bases and J shed 4 bases, with 26 bases lying between them. The length of the CDR3 is 17 residues. CDR3 sequence reads: CSVVGGGGHRGWYEQYF. The covered CDR3 bases are TGCAGCGTTGTGGGGGGGGGCGGACATAGAGGATGGTACGAG.

There are many counts of this clone. The read is 3 residues too short to cover the CDR3 end, so that end is filled in from the germline J gene. The chain has TRBV2 and TRBJ2-6; D not resolved. Trimming cost V 8 bases and J 1 base, with 3 bases left between them. CDR3 length: 12 residues. CDR1 is SNHLY and CDR2 is FYNNEI in the germline V gene. This chain's CDR3 is CASRSGANVLTF. The part of the CDR3 DNA that was read is TGTGCCAGCCGTTCTGGGGCCAACGTC.

Many counts were recorded for this clone. The read terminates 3 residues ahead of where the CDR3 ends, so the germline J gene completes it. The chain recombines TRBV11-2 with TRBJ2-1; D unclear. The CDR3 is 14 residues long. Germline V CDR1 and CDR2: SGHAT, FQNNGV. Trimming shortened V by 0 bases and J by 4 bases, and 7 bases separated the two germline ends. The sequenced CDR3 bases are TGTGCCAGCAGCTTAGAACAGTTATACAATGAG. Amino acids: CASSLEQLYNE. The entire CDR3 is CASSLEQLYNEQFF.

This clone was picked up many times. Read data end 3 residues before the CDR3 end; the end is taken from the germline J gene. The chain is built from TRBV7-9 and TRBJ1-1; 7 positions agree with TRBD1. Germline CDR1 SEHNR, CDR2 FQNEAQ (reference sequence). V dropped 8 bases and J dropped 5; count of bases not matched to a gene: 11. This CDR3 spans 14 amino acids. CDR3: CASREGAVRTEAFF. CDR3 bases read: TGTGCCAGCCGGGAGGGGGCGGTTCGGACTGAA.

This clone was found many times. The CDR3 goes on 3 residues after the read ends, and that part is filled in from the germline J gene. The rearrangement uses TRBV18 and TRBJ2-7, with TRBD2 identical over 10 bases. CDR1 and CDR2 from the germline V gene are KGHSH and LQKENI. The V segment lost 8 bases and the J segment 6 bases; nucleotides outside the gene matches: 10. The CDR3 extends over 14 amino acids. CDR3 DNA, as far as it was read: TGTGCCAGCACAGGCCTAGCGGGAGATGGCGAG. Translation gives CASTGLAGDGE. The whole CDR3 protein reads CASTGLAGDGEQYF. Full variable domain (remainder filled in from reference TRBV18 and TRBJ2-7): NAGVMQNPRHLVRRRGQEARLRCSPMKGHSHVYWYRQLPEEGLKFMVYLQKENIIDESGMPKERFSAEFPKEGPSILRIQQVVRGDSAAYFCASTGLAGDGEQYFGPGTRLTVT.

This clone was observed at least ten times. The CDR3 is cut off 3 residues early in the read; its end comes from the germline J gene. The rearrangement joins TRBV10-3 to TRBJ1-6; D not certain. Germline loops: CDR1 ENHRY, CDR2 SYGVKD. The CDR3 runs 16 residues. V dropped 9 bases and J dropped 0 bases, with 15 bases sitting between them. The chain's CDR3 is CAIPEGPGSYNSPLHF. The DNA read from the CDR3 is TGTGCCATTCCGGAAGGCCCGGGCTCCTATAATTCACCC.

Comment on this clone: The junction departs from germline at one end; a sequencing error may be responsible. The CDR3 end falls 3 residues outside the read, so it is completed with the germline J gene. V is TRBV7-8 and J is TRBJ2-7; D is possibly TRBD1 (6 bases). CDR1 and CDR2 (germline): SGHVS, FQNEAQ. The CDR3 has 13 residues. CDR3 DNA, as far as it was read: TGTCCCAGCAGCTCAGGGGTTATGGGCGAG. It is translated as CPSSSGVMGE. The whole CDR3 reads CPSSSGVMGEQYF.

As concerns this clone: The read terminates 3 residues before the CDR3 end, so the remaining end is supplied by the germline J gene. The rearrangement uses TRBV19 and TRBJ1-2; 9 nucleotides line up with TRBD1. This CDR3 comprises 17 residues. Germline V gene lookup returns CDR1 LNHDA and CDR2 SQIVND (reference sequence). The chain's CDR3 is CASSETGQGVLTDTYTF. The covered CDR3 bases are TGTGCCAGTAGTGAAACGGGACAGGGTGTTCTCACAGATACC. The whole variable domain, filled in from reference TRBV19 and TRBJ1-2, reads DGGITQSPKYLFRKEGQNVTLSCEQNLNHDAMYWYRQDPGQGLRLIYYSQIVNDFQKGDIAEGYSVSREKKESFPLTVTSAQKNPTAFYLCASSETGQGVLTDTYTFGSGTRLTVV.

At least ten counts were recorded for this clone. The CDR3 end falls 3 residues outside the read, so it is completed with the germline J gene. The chain carries TRBV7-9 and TRBJ2-7; 7 bases are a match to TRBD2. With 5 bases clipped from V and 3 bases from J, the junction kept 4 bases outside the gene matches. The CDR3 is made up of 13 amino acids. Per the germline V gene, CDR1 is SEHNR and CDR2 is FQNEAQ (reference sequence). The CDR3: CASSRGVVYEQYF. CDR3 DNA (partial): TGTGCCAGCAGCCGGGGGGTGGTCTACGAG.